The 10 T cell receptor beta chains in this list originate from one sample, sequenced in a study of shared clonotypes between healthy human individuals. Profiling relied on immunoSEQ multiplex PCR, and the TCRdb table lists in-frame clones only, not all of them. The sample records roughly 1.5 million clones, nearly 99% being singletons. The sequencing sample was made of naive CD4+ T cells sorted from blood. Specified subset: CD45RA+ positively selected. These receptors originate from a man aged 25 to 40 in good health.

The chain carries TRBV6-6 and TRBJ2-3, with 7 bases that match TRBD2. Trimming cost V 4 bases and J 5 bases; bases outside gene matches: 12. Germline V gene sequence: CDR1 MNHNY, CDR2 SVGAGI (reference sequence). There are 16 residues in the CDR3. The CDR3 spells CASSSPGGGPGDTQYF. CDR3 in DNA: TGTGCCAGCAGTTCACCTGGGGGAGGGCCGGGAGATACGCAGTATTTT.

The chain links TRBV27 to TRBJ1-5, with 12 bases aligning to TRBD1. The ends lost 4 bases at V and 7 bases at J; junction bases unmatched: 20. The CDR3 has 20 residues. Germline CDR1 MNHEY, CDR2 SMNVEV (reference sequence). CDR3 nucleotide sequence: TGTGCCAGCAGTTCTTCCGAGTGGACCCCGGGACAGGGGGCAAGGCAGCCCCAGCATTTT. Translating gives CASSSSEWTPGQGARQPQHF.

The V call is TRBV28, the J call TRBJ1-2, with TRBD1 matching 9 bases. V lost 0 bases to trimming and J lost 5 bases; unmatched junction nucleotides: 10. This CDR3 is built from 17 residues. Germline V gene data show CDR1 as MDHEN and CDR2 as SYDVKM. CDR3 residues: CASSLWVTGGASYGYTF. In DNA form, the CDR3 reads TGTGCCAGCAGTTTATGGGTTACAGGGGGCGCCTCGTATGGCTACACCTTC.

The chain combines TRBV5-1 with TRBJ1-5, with D maybe TRBD1 (5 bases). Germline CDR1 is SGHRS and CDR2 is YFSETQ. The V end lost 4 bases, the J end lost 4 bases, and 12 bases lay between the germline ends. This CDR3 contains 14 residues. The CDR3 DNA follows: TGCGCCAGCAGCGGGGACGGGATAAATCAGCCCCAGCATTTT. Protein sequence: CASSGDGINQPQHF.

The chain couples TRBV6-1 to TRBJ1-1, with 7 bases fitting TRBD1. This CDR3 is 14 amino acids long. Germline-derived CDR1 and CDR2 are MNHNS and SASEGT. V was clipped by 5 bases and J by 0 bases; unmatched bases: 3. The CDR3 is CASSRDSMNTEAFF. The CDR3 DNA is TGTGCCAGCAGTAGGGACAGTATGAACACTGAAGCTTTCTTT.

The rearrangement links TRBV18 to TRBJ2-1; D is possibly TRBD2 (6 bases). This CDR3 comprises 14 residues. Trimming shortened V by 4 bases and J by 7 bases, and 14 bases separated the two germline ends. Germline CDR1 is KGHSH and CDR2 is LQKENI. CDR3 in DNA: TGTGCCAGCTCACGGGATGGAGGGTGGAATGAGCAGTTCTTC. It encodes CASSRDGGWNEQFF.

This clone is a singleton in its sample. The chain is built from TRBV28 and TRBJ2-1, with D possibly being TRBD1 or TRBD2 (6 bases each). From germline, CDR1 is MDHEN and CDR2 SYDVKM. The CDR3 covers 15 residues. The ends were cut back, 5 bases at V and 7 bases at J, with 18 bases in the middle. CDR3 amino acids: CASSHRGGRGNEQFF. For the CDR3, the DNA is TGTGCCAGCAGTCACCGAGGGGGGCGTGGAAATGAGCAGTTCTTC.

The chain links TRBV7-2 to TRBJ1-2; TRBD1 matches 9 bases. With 5 bases clipped from V and 4 bases from J, the junction kept 8 bases outside the gene matches. Germline assignment: CDR1 SGHTA and CDR2 FQGNSA. The CDR3 spans 15 residues. The CDR3 is CASSGRDRATYGYTF. DNA for the CDR3: TGTGCCAGCAGCGGAAGGGACAGGGCTACCTATGGCTACACCTTC.

The chain couples TRBV18 to TRBJ2-4; D is uncertain. CDR3 length: 15 amino acids. Germline V gene lookup returns CDR1 KGHSH and CDR2 LQKENI. Trimming pared 4 bases from V and 1 base from J, leaving 11 bases between. In DNA form, the CDR3 reads TGTGCCAGCTCACAGGGTTGGGTGGCCAAAAACATTCAGTACTTC. Translation: CASSQGWVAKNIQYF.

The chain carries TRBV9 and TRBJ2-5; 9 nucleotides line up with TRBD2. CDR1 is SGDLS, CDR2 YYNGEE, per germline. The junction had 5 bases not matched to a gene; V was cut back by 0 bases and J by 5 bases. This CDR3 comprises 15 residues. CDR3 coding DNA: TGTGCCAGCAGCGTAGAAGTAGCGGGAGCTGAGACCCAGTACTTC. This gives the protein CASSVEVAGAETQYF.